The 25 T cell receptor beta chains reported below all come from one sample, sequenced in a study of post-analysis software for immune sequencing data. General observations from the study: About five TRBV segments, including TRBV5-6, TRBV5-1 and TRBV20-1, were more frequent in patients than controls.

The authors incorporated unique molecular identifiers into the TCR beta cDNA libraries. TCRdb itself ran the PCR reads through MiXCR, one entry per CDR3 protein. Found here are approximately 350,000 distinct CDR3 sequences, approximately 33% of them singletons; the top ten hold around 15%. The antigens these receptors bind are not known. The source material was blood. The receptors derive from a girl between 10 and 17 years old with multiple sclerosis.

There are many counts of this clonotype. The chain combines TRBV12-3 or TRBV12-4 with TRBJ2-5; maybe TRBD1 (5 bases). V lost 5 bases and J lost 4, with 14 bases in between. There are 14 residues in the CDR3. CDR3 DNA sequence: TGTGCCAGCAGTACCACCCAAGGGGCAGAGACCCAGTACTTC. Protein product: CASSTTQGAETQYF.

The sample holds a few counts of this clonotype. The chain joins TRBV20-1 to TRBJ1-5, with a weak D call TRBD1 (6 bases). The CDR3 sequence is 14 residues long. Trimming removed 0 bases from V and 2 bases from J, with 8 bases in between. CDR1 is DFQATT, CDR2 SNEGSKA, per germline (reference sequence). The CDR3 protein is CSAREHRGNQPQHF. The DNA for the CDR3 is TGCAGTGCTAGAGAACACAGGGGCAATCAGCCCCAGCATTTT.

This clonotype has ten or more counts. The chain links TRBV5-1 to TRBJ2-7; TRBD2 matches 10 bases. The ends lost 2 bases at V and 3 bases at J; junction bases unmatched: 2. The CDR3 totals 14 residues. CDR1 and CDR2 from the germline V gene are SGHRS and YFSETQ. CDR3 DNA sequence: TGCGCCAGCAGCTTAACTAGCGGGGACTACGAGCAGTACTTC. Protein sequence: CASSLTSGDYEQYF.

The J gene is TRBJ1-2, the V gene TRBV7-2; 11 nucleotides agree with TRBD1. J was trimmed by 8 bases and V by 5 bases; bases with no gene match: 7. The CDR3 is 14 residues long. The germline V gene has CDR1 SGHTA and CDR2 FQGNSA. CDR3 nucleotides: TGTGCCAGCAGCCCAGGACAGGGGGCTAGAGGCTACACCTTC. The encoded protein is CASSPGQGARGYTF. The full variable domain, with the rest looked up from reference TRBV7-2 and TRBJ1-2, is GAGVSQSPSNKVTEKGKDVELRCDPISGHTALYWYRQSLGQGLEFLIYFQGNSAPDKSGLPSDRFSAERTGGSVSTLTIQRTQQEDSAVYLCASSPGQGARGYTFGSGTRLTVV.

This clonotype was seen only a few times. The chain has TRBV7-9 and TRBJ1-1, with D unclear. CDR3 length: 14 residues. The V end lost 5 bases, the J end lost 1 base, and 11 bases lay between the germline ends. Germline CDR1 reads SEHNR; CDR2 reads FQNEAQ (reference sequence). The CDR3 region has the DNA TGTGCCAGCAGCGCCGGACGGCCGAACACTGAAGCTTTCTTT. Translated, it gives CASSAGRPNTEAFF.

This clonotype was observed many times. The chain has TRBV3-1 and TRBJ1-2, with 8 bases identical to TRBD1. Germline V gives CDR1 LGHDT, CDR2 YNNKEL (reference sequence). The CDR3 extends over 15 amino acids. With V trimmed by 1 base and J by 6 bases, 7 bases remained unmatched. CDR3 amino acids: CASSQALGQGDGYTF. DNA of the CDR3: TGTGCCAGCAGCCAAGCTTTAGGACAGGGCGATGGCTACACCTTC.

The V and J genes are TRBV27 and TRBJ1-2; D might be TRBD1 (5 bases). V was cut by 5 bases and J by 4 bases, with 20 bases left in between. The CDR3 extends over 16 amino acids. Germline CDR1 MNHEY, CDR2 SMNVEV (reference sequence). CDR3 residues: CASSTRILQGSYGYTF. CDR3 DNA sequence: TGTGCCAGCAGTACTCGAATACTTCAGGGTTCCTATGGCTACACCTTC.

The gene calls are TRBV15 and TRBJ2-7; a possible D gene is TRBD1 (5 bases). Trimming took off 5 bases at V and 3 bases at J, with 8 bases between the two ends. In germline, CDR1 is LNHNV, CDR2 YYDKDF (reference sequence). This CDR3 has 12 amino acids. The CDR3 spells CATSSQDYEQYF. The DNA of the CDR3 is TGTGCCACCAGCTCACAGGACTACGAGCAGTACTTC.

This clonotype was recorded a few times. V gene TRBV12-3 or TRBV12-4 combines with J gene TRBJ2-5; D gene unclear. This CDR3 has 17 amino acids. Trimming pared 1 base from V and 8 bases from J, leaving 23 bases between. The CDR3 DNA reads TGTGCCAGCAGTTTAGGCCTAGGCTACTCCTATTTTACTACCCAGTACTTC. It is translated as CASSLGLGYSYFTTQYF.

This clonotype is medium-sized by share. The V and J genes are TRBV20-1 and TRBJ2-7, with TRBD2 as a possible D gene (6 bases). Germline V CDR1 and CDR2: DFQATT, SNEGSKA (reference sequence). V lost 0 bases and J lost 3, with 15 bases in between. The CDR3 length is 15 residues. The CDR3 DNA is TGCAGTGCTAGAGATCTCGAAGGGGAGGTCTACGAGCAGTACTTC. Translation gives CSARDLEGEVYEQYF.

Regarding this clonotype: The germline gene is not matched at one end of the junction; a read error may be the cause. CDR3 nucleotide sequence: TGTGCCAGCAGCCTAAGGGGCTCCTATAATTCACCCCCCCACTTT. Translation gives CASSLRGSYNSPPHF. The chain couples TRBV14 to TRBJ1-6; tentative D call: TRBD1 (5 bases). Germline CDR1 SGHDN, CDR2 FVKESK. This CDR3 region has 15 residues.

The chain joins TRBV10-3 to TRBJ2-3; no reliable D call. The CDR3 has 13 amino acids. Germline lookup yields CDR1 ENHRY and CDR2 SYGVKD. The V end was cut by 5 bases, the J end by 0 bases, with 6 bases between. CDR3 sequence (DNA): TGTGCCATCAGTCCTCCCAGCACAGATACGCAGTATTTT. This gives the protein CAISPPSTDTQYF.

This clonotype was detected only once. The rearrangement joins TRBV3-1 to TRBJ2-5; TRBD2 is a possible D gene (6 bases). Trimming pared 0 bases from V and 5 bases from J, leaving 13 bases between. The CDR3 runs 15 residues. Germline V gene lookup returns CDR1 LGHDT and CDR2 YNNKEL (reference sequence). The CDR3 is CASSQDRAGRETQYF. DNA for the CDR3: TGTGCCAGCAGCCAAGATCGGGCGGGGAGGGAGACCCAGTACTTC.

The chain recombines TRBV5-1 with TRBJ1-2; tentative D call: TRBD1 (5 bases). The CDR3 is 13 residues long. V shed 2 bases and J shed 6 bases, with 11 bases lying between them. CDR1 is SGHRS, CDR2 YFSETQ, per germline. Here the CDR3 DNA reads TGCGCCAGCAGCTTCCCCGGACATGATGGCTACACCTTC. Amino acids: CASSFPGHDGYTF.

This chain links TRBV5-6 with TRBJ2-5; D is unresolved. The CDR3 covers 14 residues. V was shortened by 0 bases and J by 13 bases, with 19 bases between the two germline ends. The germline gives CDR1 SGHDT, CDR2 YYEEEE. CDR3 in amino acids: CASSLVTHAGERYF. The CDR3 nucleotides are TGTGCCAGCAGCTTGGTCACACACGCCGGAGAAAGGTACTTC.

This clonotype appeared a few times. The chain is built from TRBV6-5 and TRBJ2-7, with a weak D call TRBD1 (5 bases). Germline CDR1 and CDR2: MNHEY and SVGAGI. Trimming removed 6 bases at V and 3 bases at J, with 12 bases between. CDR3 length: 13 amino acids. The DNA for the CDR3 is TGTGCCAGCAGGATCGGACACAACTACGAGCAGTACTTC. It encodes CASRIGHNYEQYF.

In its sample, this clonotype was seen a few times. The CDR3 DNA reads as TGTGCCAGCAGTTTCCTTAGCGGGGCGAACACAGATACGCAGTATTTT. Its translation: CASSFLSGANTDTQYF. This sequence joins TRBV12-3 or TRBV12-4 and TRBJ2-3; 8 bases are a match to TRBD2. This CDR3 region has 16 residues. With V trimmed by 3 bases and J by 2 bases, 7 bases remained unmatched.

This chain links TRBV5-1 with TRBJ2-1; D is unclear. Germline CDR1 is SGHRS and CDR2 is YFSETQ. V was clipped by 7 bases and J by 7 bases, with 15 bases between them. The CDR3 extends over 13 amino acids. In DNA form, the CDR3 reads TGCGCCAGCTTCCGCACTGGTGAGAATGAGCAGTTCTTC. It translates to CASFRTGENEQFF.

This clonotype was found a few times. The CDR3 sequence: CASSSVGLAGEQFF. Written as DNA, the CDR3 is TGTGCCAGCAGCTCCGTGGGACTAGCGGGTGAGCAGTTCTTC. The chain employs TRBV7-2 and TRBJ2-1, with 12 bases aligning to TRBD2. V lost 4 bases and J lost 9; bases outside the gene matches: 4. The CDR3 runs to 14 residues. Germline CDR1 is SGHTA and CDR2 is FQGNSA.

This chain connects TRBV29-1 to TRBJ2-1, with 15 bases fitting TRBD2. Germline V gene sequence: CDR1 SQVTM, CDR2 ANQGSEA. The CDR3 is made up of 14 amino acids. Trimming at V came to 6 bases and at J to 6 bases, leaving 3 bases not matched to a gene. The CDR3 nucleotides are TGCAGCGTCAGGACTAGCGGGGGGGCCAATGAGCAGTTCTTC. Encoded protein: CSVRTSGGANEQFF.

This rearrangement joins TRBV5-1 to TRBJ2-6, with unresolved D. Germline V lookup: CDR1 SGHRS, CDR2 YFSETQ. The V and J ends lost 0 bases and 0 bases respectively, with 4 bases between them. CDR3 length equals 15 residues. The DNA for the CDR3 is TGCGCCAGCAGCTTGGCCCTCTCTGGGGCCAACGTCCTGACTTTC. Protein sequence: CASSLALSGANVLTF.

This clonotype was detected only a few times. At one of its ends the junction is not consistent with the germline gene, which may arise from a read error. The chain links TRBV4-3 to TRBJ1-4, with TRBD1 as a possible D gene (6 bases). Per germline, CDR1 LGHNA and CDR2 YSLEER. This CDR3 region has 18 residues. This CDR3 is CASSQAVGGVATNEKLFF. CDR3 DNA: TGCGCCAGCAGTCAAGCGGTAGGGGGAGTCGCAACTAATGAAAAACTGTTTTTT.

This chain uses TRBV4-2 with TRBJ2-3, with D perhaps matching TRBD2 (5 bases). CDR3 length: 14 residues. Trimming stripped 1 base from V and 0 bases from J, with 5 bases between. Germline assignment: CDR1 LGHNA and CDR2 YNFKEQ. DNA of the CDR3: TGTGCCAGCAGCCAAGGGACTAGCACAGATACGCAGTATTTT. Protein: CASSQGTSTDTQYF.

This clonotype was seen a handful of times. V gene TRBV20-1 combines with J gene TRBJ2-7, with a tentative D call TRBD2 (5 bases). In germline, CDR1 is DFQATT, CDR2 SNEGSKA (reference sequence). The CDR3 contains 16 residues. V gave up 3 bases and J gave up 0 bases, with 18 bases separating them. The CDR3: CSASFRGSSVSYEQYF. The CDR3 DNA reads TGCAGTGCTAGTTTCCGGGGAAGTTCTGTCTCCTACGAGCAGTACTTC.

J is TRBJ2-4 and V is TRBV7-9; D may correspond to TRBD1 or TRBD2 (5 bases each). CDR1 is SEHNR and CDR2 is FQNEAQ in the germline V gene (reference sequence). There are 16 residues in the CDR3. With 5 bases removed from V and 0 bases from J, the gap between germline ends came to 14 bases. DNA of the CDR3: TGTGCCAGCAGCGCCGCACAGGAGGTAGCCAAAAACATTCAGTACTTC. The encoded protein is CASSAAQEVAKNIQYF.